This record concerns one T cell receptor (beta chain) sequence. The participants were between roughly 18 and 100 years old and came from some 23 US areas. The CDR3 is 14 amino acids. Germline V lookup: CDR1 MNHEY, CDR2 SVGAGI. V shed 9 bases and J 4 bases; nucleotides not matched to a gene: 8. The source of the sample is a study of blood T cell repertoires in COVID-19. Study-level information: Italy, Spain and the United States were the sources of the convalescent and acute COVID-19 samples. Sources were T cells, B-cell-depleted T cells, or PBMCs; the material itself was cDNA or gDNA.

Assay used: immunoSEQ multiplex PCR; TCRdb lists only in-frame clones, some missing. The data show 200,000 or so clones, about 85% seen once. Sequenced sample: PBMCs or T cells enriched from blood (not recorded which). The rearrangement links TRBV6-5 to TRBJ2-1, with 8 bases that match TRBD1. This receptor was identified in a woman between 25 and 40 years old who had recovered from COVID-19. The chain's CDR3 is CASSQDRDYNEQFF. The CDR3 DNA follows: TGTGCCAGTTCGCAGGACAGGGATTACAATGAGCAGTTCTTC.